A single sample gave rise to the 32 T cell receptor beta chains below, sequenced in a study of T-cell memory formation after mild COVID-19. TCRdb reprocessed the 5' RACE reads via MiXCR and lists one record per CDR3 protein. The sample shows a few hundred thousand distinct CDR3 sequences, roughly 25% of them seen only once. The sequenced sample was PBMCs or a T cell subset sorted from them (not recorded which). These receptors were obtained from an adult woman who had mild COVID-19 (a few samples of this study predate the infection). Cell type and time point are not known.

The V call is TRBV2, the J call TRBJ1-1; 8 positions agree with TRBD1. Trimming at V came to 1 base and at J to 7 bases, leaving 5 bases not matched to a gene. Germline assignment: CDR1 SNHLY and CDR2 FYNNEI. The CDR3 length is 14 residues. CDR3 residues: CASSEGGTGLEAFF. The CDR3 DNA follows: TGTGCCAGCAGTGAAGGGGGGACAGGCCTTGAAGCTTTCTTT. Looking up the rest from reference TRBV2 and TRBJ1-1 gives the full variable domain: EPEVTQTPSHQVTQMGQEVILRCVPISNHLYFYWYRQILGQKVEFLVSFYNNEISEKSEIFDDQFSVERPDGSNFTLKIRSTKLEDSAMYFCASSEGGTGLEAFFGQGTRLTVV.

This clonotype was counted only a few times. This rearrangement joins TRBV5-1 to TRBJ2-1; 14 nucleotides line up with TRBD2. The V gene's germline CDR1 is SGHRS and CDR2 YFSETQ. Trimming took 1 base from V and 10 from J; bases not matched to a gene: 10. This CDR3 comprises 17 residues. CDR3 bases: TGCGCCAGCAGCTTGCTTCAGACTAGCGGGAGGGCCGGGGAGCAGTTCTTC. It is translated as CASSLLQTSGRAGEQFF.

The chain combines TRBV12-3 or TRBV12-4 with TRBJ1-5, with 7 positions matching TRBD1. Trimming removed 8 bases from V and 4 bases from J; junction bases left unmatched: 8. The CDR3 has 14 residues. CDR3 DNA: TGTGCCAGCGCTTACAGGGGTCGGAATCAGCCCCAGCATTTT. It is translated as CASAYRGRNQPQHF.

This clonotype has just a few counts. This sequence joins TRBV20-1 and TRBJ2-1; D call uncertain. V lost 4 bases, J lost 0 bases, and 13 bases lay in between. The CDR3 sequence is 15 residues long. Germline values: CDR1 DFQATT, CDR2 SNEGSKA (reference sequence). CDR3 region: CSATSYSSSYNEQFF. CDR3 nucleotides: TGCAGTGCTACTTCCTATAGTAGCTCCTACAATGAGCAGTTCTTC.

This chain connects TRBV30 to TRBJ1-5; D remains unclear. Trimming stripped 2 bases from V and 2 bases from J, with 7 bases between. CDR1 is GTSNPN and CDR2 is SVGIG in the germline V gene (reference sequence). CDR3 size: 13 residues. In DNA form, the CDR3 reads TGTGCCTGGAGTACGGACCGCAATCAGCCCCAGCATTTT. Its translation is CAWSTDRNQPQHF.

This clonotype was found a few times. The chain uses TRBV6-5 and TRBJ1-4; 8 bases line up with TRBD1. V lost 5 bases to trimming and J lost 3 bases; unmatched junction nucleotides: 11. Germline CDR1 is MNHEY and CDR2 is SVGAGI. The length of the CDR3 is 17 residues. CDR3 nucleotide sequence: TGTGCCAGCAGTACCACTGGACAGGGCCGATCTAATGAAAAACTGTTTTTT. It encodes CASSTTGQGRSNEKLFF.

In this sample, this clonotype turned up a few times. V is TRBV7-9 and J is TRBJ2-7, with 9 bases matching TRBD1. With V trimmed by 5 bases and J by 4 bases, 6 bases remained unmatched. Germline CDR1 is SEHNR and CDR2 is FQNEAQ (reference sequence). The CDR3 is 14 amino acids. The CDR3 DNA reads TGTGCCAGCAGCGATCACAGGGGGCAATACGAGCAGTACTTC. Residues: CASSDHRGQYEQYF.

V gene TRBV6-1 combines with J gene TRBJ1-5; D gene unclear. CDR1 MNHNS and CDR2 SASEGT come from the germline V gene. This CDR3 has 15 amino acids. Trimming pared 1 base from V and 8 bases from J, leaving 15 bases between. In nucleotides, the CDR3 is TGTGCCAGCAGTGAAGAGAGAACTTGGATCAAGCCCCAGCATTTT. It specifies CASSEERTWIKPQHF.

This clonotype came up once. This chain links TRBV7-8 with TRBJ2-5; D is undetermined. Trimming stripped 5 bases from V and 3 bases from J, with 10 bases between. The CDR3 covers 13 residues. Germline CDR1 SGHVS, CDR2 FQNEAQ. This CDR3 reads CASSPWAEETQYF. CDR3 DNA: TGTGCCAGCAGCCCCTGGGCAGAAGAGACCCAGTACTTC.

This clonotype was counted only a few times. This chain joins TRBV9 and TRBJ2-1, with D perhaps TRBD1 (5 bases). Per the germline V gene, CDR1 is SGDLS and CDR2 is YYNGEE. The CDR3 has 13 amino acids. V was shortened by 5 bases and J by 5 bases, with 11 bases between the two germline ends. CDR3 loop: CASRKTEDNEQFF. The CDR3 DNA sequence: TGTGCCAGCAGGAAGACAGAAGACAATGAGCAGTTCTTC.

V usage is TRBV29-1 and J usage is TRBJ2-7; 10 nucleotides match TRBD1. There are 14 residues in the CDR3. Germline V lookup: CDR1 SQVTM, CDR2 ANQGSEA. Unmatched junction bases numbered 8, after V lost 6 bases and J lost 3 bases. The CDR3: CSVVEGDRGYEQYF. CDR3 sequence (DNA): TGCAGCGTCGTAGAGGGGGACAGGGGCTACGAGCAGTACTTC.

The CDR3 nucleotides read TGTGCCAGCAGCCTATGGACCCTGCAGGATGAGCAGTTCTTC. Protein: CASSLWTLQDEQFF. This sequence joins TRBV5-6 and TRBJ2-1; D gene uncertain. CDR3 length: 14 residues. The germline V gene has CDR1 SGHDT and CDR2 YYEEEE. V was cut by 4 bases and J by 8 bases, with 16 bases left in between.

This clonotype was found a few times. The chain is built from TRBV12-3 or TRBV12-4 and TRBJ2-5, with a tentative D call TRBD1 (6 bases). The CDR3 is 17 amino acids. V was shortened by 5 bases and J by 5 bases, with 24 bases between the two germline ends. CDR3 sequence: CASSMDSRVRGGETQYF. CDR3 nucleotide sequence: TGTGCCAGCAGTATGGACAGCCGGGTGCGCGGCGGGGAGACCCAGTACTTC.

The chain uses TRBV24-1 and TRBJ2-2; 7 bases align to TRBD1. Trimming took 0 bases from V and 5 from J; bases not matched to a gene: 8. In germline, CDR1 is KGHDR, CDR2 SFDVKD. The CDR3 is 17 residues long. The CDR3 DNA reads as TGTGCCACCAGTGATTTGGGGACAGCCGAACAGACCGGGGAGCTGTTTTTT. Protein: CATSDLGTAEQTGELFF.

This sequence joins TRBV11-2 and TRBJ1-6; no clear D gene. Trimming shortened V by 3 bases and J by 5 bases, and 5 bases separated the two germline ends. CDR1 and CDR2 from the germline V gene are SGHAT and FQNNGV. This CDR3 spans 13 amino acids. CDR3 coding DNA: TGTGCCAGCAGCTTGACGGATAATTCACCCCTCCACTTT. Its translation: CASSLTDNSPLHF.

The V call is TRBV11-2, the J call TRBJ2-3; no clear D gene. V was trimmed by 5 bases and J by 4 bases, leaving 10 bases between them. The CDR3 consists of 13 residues. CDR1 and CDR2 (germline): SGHAT, FQNNGV. CDR3 nucleotide sequence: TGTGCCAGCAGCACAGAGGTGTCAGATACGCAGTATTTT. Translated: CASSTEVSDTQYF.

There are a few counts of this clonotype. The V gene is TRBV7-9, the J gene TRBJ2-1, with D possibly called TRBD1 or TRBD2 (7 bases each). CDR1 SEHNR and CDR2 FQNEAQ come from the germline V gene (reference sequence). The CDR3 spans 15 residues. V was clipped by 1 base and J by 6 bases, with 13 bases between them. CDR3 sequence reads: CASSLGWEGANEQFF. The DNA for the CDR3 is TGTGCCAGCAGCTTAGGCTGGGAGGGGGCCAATGAGCAGTTCTTC.

This chain joins TRBV2 and TRBJ2-3; D not resolved. CDR1 and CDR2 (germline): SNHLY, FYNNEI. V was cut by 1 base and J by 4 bases, with 9 bases left in between. This CDR3 contains 14 residues. In DNA, the CDR3 is TGTGCCAGCAGTGAAGGGACCACCCCAGATACGCAGTATTTT. It translates to CASSEGTTPDTQYF.

This clonotype was detected only a few times. The chain is built from TRBV12-3 or TRBV12-4 and TRBJ2-7, with D possibly TRBD2 on 5 matching bases. There are 13 residues in the CDR3. V was pared by 5 bases and J by 6 bases, with 14 bases between. The CDR3 is CASSATRVGEQYF. The CDR3 coding sequence is TGTGCCAGCAGTGCCACTAGGGTCGGCGAGCAGTACTTC.

This clonotype was observed a handful of times. The gene calls are TRBV12-3 or TRBV12-4 and TRBJ1-1; 7 bases match TRBD1. V lost 3 bases to trimming and J lost 8 bases; unmatched junction nucleotides: 12. The CDR3 contains 15 residues. As DNA, the CDR3 is TGTGCCAGCAGTTTTGTACCTACAGGGGACCCCGAAGCTTTCTTT. Amino acid sequence: CASSFVPTGDPEAFF.

The sample holds many counts of this clonotype. The junction departs from germline at one end; a sequencing error may be responsible. This chain connects TRBV5-1 to TRBJ1-6; D is unclear. From germline, CDR1 is SGHRS and CDR2 YFSETQ. The length of the CDR3 is 13 residues. CDR3: CASSLSRNPPLHF. The CDR3 DNA follows: TGCGCCAGCAGCTTATCACGTAATCCACCCCTCCACTTT.

V usage is TRBV6-2 or TRBV6-3 and J usage is TRBJ2-5; 11 bases agree with TRBD2. CDR1 MNHEY and CDR2 SVGEGT come from the germline V gene. The trim removed 4 bases at V and 4 bases at J, leaving 5 bases unmatched. The length of the CDR3 is 15 residues. The CDR3 DNA reads TGTGCCAGCAGTTCGACTAGCGGGATCGGAGAGACCCAGTACTTC. Translating it yields CASSSTSGIGETQYF.

The rearrangement links TRBV3-1 to TRBJ2-7; the match to TRBD1 covers 9 bases. There are 15 residues in the CDR3. The V gene end was trimmed by 4 bases and the J gene end by 2 bases; junction bases not matched to a gene: 6. Germline V CDR1 and CDR2: LGHDT, YNNKEL (reference sequence). The CDR3 region is CASSPGTGLTYEQYF. The CDR3 nucleotides read TGTGCCAGCAGCCCCGGGACAGGGCTTACCTACGAGCAGTACTTC.

This clonotype was detected only a few times. This chain connects TRBV6-2 or TRBV6-3 to TRBJ1-1; D not resolved. Germline V gives CDR1 MNHEY, CDR2 SVGEGT. V was cut by 6 bases and J by 2 bases, with 7 bases left in between. The CDR3 has 12 residues. Written as DNA, the CDR3 is TGTGCCAGCAGCCTCCCCAACACTGAAGCTTTCTTT. This codes for CASSLPNTEAFF.

This clonotype was counted only a few times. The genes are TRBV23-1 and TRBJ2-1; 10 nucleotides match TRBD2. TRBV23-1 is placed among ORFs of uncertain function. The V and J ends lost 0 bases and 5 bases, in that order; junction bases with no gene match: 4. CDR3 length equals 16 residues. The CDR3 protein is CASSQSTSGDDNEQFF. The CDR3 DNA reads TGCGCCAGCAGTCAATCAACTAGCGGGGATGACAATGAGCAGTTCTTC.

V usage is TRBV6-5 and J usage is TRBJ2-7, with D perhaps TRBD1 or TRBD2 (5 bases each). CDR3 length: 16 residues. CDR1 and CDR2 (germline): MNHEY, SVGAGI. Trimming took 2 bases from V and 3 from J, leaving 17 bases between them. For the CDR3, the DNA is TGTGCCAGCAGTTACGACCGGGGCAGGGTGATCTACGAGCAGTACTTC. Its translation is CASSYDRGRVIYEQYF.

This clonotype was counted many times. V is TRBV6-5 and J is TRBJ2-2, with 10 bases aligning to TRBD1. J gave up 6 bases and V 6 bases, and 7 bases lay outside the gene matches. The CDR3 consists of 15 residues. Germline CDR1 MNHEY, CDR2 SVGAGI. The CDR3: CASSTGTGASGELFF. DNA for the CDR3: TGTGCCAGCAGCACCGGGACAGGGGCGTCCGGGGAGCTGTTTTTT.

The sample holds a few counts of this clonotype. This rearrangement joins TRBV24-1 to TRBJ2-4; TRBD2 matches at 9 bases. The germline V gene encodes CDR1 KGHDR and CDR2 SFDVKD. V shed 3 bases and J 4 bases; nucleotides not matched to a gene: 15. This CDR3 comprises 19 residues. CDR3 in DNA: TGTGCCACCAGTGATCTCCCCCGGCGTCTAGCGGGGAATAAAAACATTCAGTACTTC. It yields the protein CATSDLPRRLAGNKNIQYF.

The chain joins TRBV12-3 or TRBV12-4 to TRBJ1-5; TRBD1 matches at 7 bases. The CDR3 runs to 16 residues. Trimming removed 6 bases from V and 3 bases from J; junction bases left unmatched: 11. The CDR3 nucleotides read TGTGCCAGCAGCCCCGGGGAGGACAGGCCCAATCAGCCCCAGCATTTT. Amino acids: CASSPGEDRPNQPQHF.

This chain joins TRBV24-1 and TRBJ2-3, with 11 bases identical to TRBD1. Trimming took 7 bases from V and 4 from J; bases not matched to a gene: 0. The CDR3 is made up of 13 amino acids. Germline CDR1 reads KGHDR; CDR2 reads SFDVKD. CDR3 amino acids: CATRGQGADTQYF. Written as DNA, the CDR3 is TGTGCCACCAGGGGACAGGGGGCAGATACGCAGTATTTT.

This clonotype has a count of ten or more. The junction and the germline gene differ at one end; a read error may be behind it. This chain connects TRBV7-2 to TRBJ2-5; unclear D gene. CDR3 length equals 12 residues. Germline assignment: CDR1 SGHTA and CDR2 FQGNSA. The CDR3 protein is CASSSAGETQYF. CDR3 sequence (DNA): TGCGCCAGCAGCTCGGCCGGGGAGACCCAGTACTTC.

The chain has TRBV20-1 and TRBJ1-5; D unresolved. This CDR3 has 13 residues. V was trimmed by 6 bases and J by 4 bases, leaving 13 bases between them. Germline V gives CDR1 DFQATT, CDR2 SNEGSKA (reference sequence). This CDR3 reads CSAYKQQNQPQHF. The CDR3 region has the DNA TGCAGTGCCTATAAACAACAGAATCAGCCCCAGCATTTT.